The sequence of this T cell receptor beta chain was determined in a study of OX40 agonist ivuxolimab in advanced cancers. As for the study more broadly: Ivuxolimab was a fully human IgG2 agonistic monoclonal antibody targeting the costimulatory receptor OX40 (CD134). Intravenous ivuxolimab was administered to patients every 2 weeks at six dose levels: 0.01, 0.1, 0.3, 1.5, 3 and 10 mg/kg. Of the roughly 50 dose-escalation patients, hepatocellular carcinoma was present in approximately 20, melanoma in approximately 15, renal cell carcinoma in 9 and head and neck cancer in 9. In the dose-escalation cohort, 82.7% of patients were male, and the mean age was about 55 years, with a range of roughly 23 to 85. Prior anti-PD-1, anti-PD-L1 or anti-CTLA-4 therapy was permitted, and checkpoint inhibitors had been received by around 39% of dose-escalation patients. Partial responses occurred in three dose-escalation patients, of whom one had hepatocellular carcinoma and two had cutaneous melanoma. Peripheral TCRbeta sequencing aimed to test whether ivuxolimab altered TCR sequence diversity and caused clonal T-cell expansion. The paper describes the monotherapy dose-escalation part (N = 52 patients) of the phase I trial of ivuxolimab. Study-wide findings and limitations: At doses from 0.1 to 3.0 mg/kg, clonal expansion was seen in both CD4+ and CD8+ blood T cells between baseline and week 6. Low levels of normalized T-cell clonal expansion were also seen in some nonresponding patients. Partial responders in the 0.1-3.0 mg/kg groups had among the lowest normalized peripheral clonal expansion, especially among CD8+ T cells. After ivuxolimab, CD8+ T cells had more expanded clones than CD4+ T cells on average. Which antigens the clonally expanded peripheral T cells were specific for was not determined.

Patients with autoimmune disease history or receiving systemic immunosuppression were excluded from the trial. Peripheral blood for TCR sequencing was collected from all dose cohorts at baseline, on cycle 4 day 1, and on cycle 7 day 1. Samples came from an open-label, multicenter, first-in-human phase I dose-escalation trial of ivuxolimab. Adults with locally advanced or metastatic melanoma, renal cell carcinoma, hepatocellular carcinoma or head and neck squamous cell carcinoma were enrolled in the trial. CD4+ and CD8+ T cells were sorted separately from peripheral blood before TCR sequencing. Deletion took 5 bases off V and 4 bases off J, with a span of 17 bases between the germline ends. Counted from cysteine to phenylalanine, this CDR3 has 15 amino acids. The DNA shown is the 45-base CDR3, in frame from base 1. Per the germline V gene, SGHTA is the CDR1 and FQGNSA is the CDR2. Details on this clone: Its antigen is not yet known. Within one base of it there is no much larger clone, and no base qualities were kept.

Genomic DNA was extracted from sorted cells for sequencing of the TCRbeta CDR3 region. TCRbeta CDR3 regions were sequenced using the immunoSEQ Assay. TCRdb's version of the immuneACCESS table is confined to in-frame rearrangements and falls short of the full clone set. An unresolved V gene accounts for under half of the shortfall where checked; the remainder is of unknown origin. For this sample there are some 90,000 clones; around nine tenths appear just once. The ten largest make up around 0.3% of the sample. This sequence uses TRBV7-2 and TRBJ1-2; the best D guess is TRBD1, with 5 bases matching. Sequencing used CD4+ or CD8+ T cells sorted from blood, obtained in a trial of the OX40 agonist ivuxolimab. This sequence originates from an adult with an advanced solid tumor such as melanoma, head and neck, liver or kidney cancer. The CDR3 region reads CASSLDAGRPYGYTF. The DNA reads TGTGCCAGCAGCCTTGATGCGGGACGGCCCTATGGCTACACCTTC. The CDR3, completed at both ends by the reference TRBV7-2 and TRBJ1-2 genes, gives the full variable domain GAGVSQSPSNKVTEKGKDVELRCDPISGHTALYWYRQSLGQGLEFLIYFQGNSAPDKSGLPSDRFSAERTGGSVSTLTIQRTQQEDSAVYLCASSLDAGRPYGYTFGSGTRLTVV.